This T cell receptor beta chain was identified in a study of cytomegalovirus exposure and HLA in healthy donors. Study-level results: In a later analysis, CMV-associated beta chains were mostly HLA-associated, it appeared. There were several of the most significant clusters that appeared linked to common viral pathogens in a later analysis. There were 150 to 200 TCR beta chains listed as cytomegalovirus-associated.

The study ran its PCR with 60 Vbeta and 13 Jbeta primers. Generated by immunoSEQ multiplex PCR, the TCRdb table keeps only in-frame clones and is missing some. The table counts roughly 54,000 clones; approximately 12% lies in the top ten. The CDR3 is made up of 11 amino acids. The V and J ends lost 1 base and 6 bases respectively, with 6 bases between them. CDR1 and CDR2 (germline): GTSNPN, SVGIG (reference sequence). As for this clone: Its antigen is still unknown.

This clonotype was obtained from a woman aged 25 to 39 in good health and CMV-seropositive. The sequenced material came from PBMCs. The genes are TRBV30 and TRBJ1-1; D is unresolved. In DNA form, the CDR3 reads TGTGCCTGGAGTGAGCAGGCTGAAGCTTTCTTT. Protein: CAWSEQAEAFF. Variable domain in full (rest from reference TRBV30 and TRBJ1-1): SQTIHQWPATLVQPVGSPLSLECTVEGTSNPNLYWYRQAAGRGLQLLFYSVGIGQISSEVPQNLSASRPQDRQFILSSKKLLLSDSGFYLCAWSEQAEAFFGQGTRLTVV.